These 16 T cell receptor beta chains came from one sample sequenced in a study of T cells in Graves' hyperthyroidism and ophthalmopathy. Amplification targeted TCR beta CDR3 regions from RNA transcripts. The TCR CDR3 was amplified in a first-round RT-PCR using the HTBI primer set. TCRdb used MiXCR to reprocess the multiplex PCR reads, holding one entry per CDR3 protein. This sample yields more than 300,000 distinct CDR3 sequences, of which around 14% are seen a single time; 9.5% to 12% belongs to the top ten. Input material: blood. The receptor set was obtained from a woman aged 60-75 years with Graves' hyperthyroidism.

This clonotype was picked up many times. The chain carries TRBV29-1 and TRBJ2-1; D is unclear. In germline, CDR1 is SQVTM, CDR2 ANQGSEA. This CDR3 has 13 amino acids. Trimming stripped 5 bases from V and 0 bases from J, with 8 bases between. CDR3 amino acids: CSVQGDSYNEQFF. CDR3 in DNA: TGCAGCGTTCAAGGTGACTCCTACAATGAGCAGTTCTTC.

A few counts support this clonotype. The chain has TRBV12-3 or TRBV12-4 and TRBJ2-7; 8 bases agree with TRBD1. V lost 5 bases to trimming and J lost 0 bases; unmatched junction nucleotides: 3. The CDR3 runs to 14 residues. This chain's CDR3 is CASSTGGVSYEQYF. DNA for the CDR3: TGTGCCAGCAGTACAGGGGGTGTCTCCTACGAGCAGTACTTC.

This clonotype was found many times. The chain couples TRBV6-1 to TRBJ1-1, with D possibly TRBD1 on 5 matching bases. The CDR3 has 14 amino acids. Deletions cut 7 bases from V and 4 bases from J, with 16 bases between. Germline V gene data show CDR1 as MNHNS and CDR2 as SASEGT. The CDR3 loop is CASKIHQGGTEAFF. In DNA, the CDR3 is TGTGCCAGCAAGATTCACCAGGGCGGCACTGAAGCTTTCTTT.

V and J are TRBV20-1 and TRBJ1-4; 7 positions match TRBD1. Germline V lookup: CDR1 DFQATT, CDR2 SNEGSKA (reference sequence). V dropped 0 bases and J dropped 4; count of bases not matched to a gene: 8. The CDR3 contains 16 residues. The CDR3 is CSARDFRGGGNEKLFF. The CDR3 coding sequence is TGCAGTGCTAGAGACTTCAGGGGGGGAGGTAATGAAAAACTGTTTTTT.

This clonotype turned up a few times. The chain couples TRBV12-3 or TRBV12-4 to TRBJ2-5; D unclear. CDR3 size: 14 residues. With 5 bases removed from V and 4 bases from J, the gap between germline ends came to 14 bases. The CDR3, as DNA: TGTGCCAGCAGTCCCCCCTCTTGGGCAGAGACCCAGTACTTC. Its translation is CASSPPSWAETQYF.

This clonotype was observed many times. The CDR3 region has the DNA TGTGCCAGCAGACAGGGAATCGCAGATACGCAGTATTTT. Its translation: CASRQGIADTQYF. This rearrangement joins TRBV28 to TRBJ2-3; TRBD1 is a possible D gene (6 bases). Trimming cost V 6 bases and J 4 bases, with 11 bases left between them. Germline V gene sequence: CDR1 MDHEN, CDR2 SYDVKM. This CDR3 contains 13 residues.

J is TRBJ1-5 and V is TRBV4-1; D is perhaps TRBD1 (5 bases). The germline CDR1 and CDR2 sequences are MGHRA and YSYEKL. V dropped 0 bases and J dropped 5 bases, with 14 bases sitting between them. The CDR3 runs to 16 residues. CDR3 DNA sequence: TGCGCCAGCAGCCAAGAATTGGGACTGCCCTATCAGCCCCAGCATTTT. It translates to CASSQELGLPYQPQHF.

This clonotype was observed many times. The chain recombines TRBV28 with TRBJ1-6; no clear D. The germline V and J ends were trimmed by 3 bases and 10 bases, with 7 bases remaining between them. Germline assignment: CDR1 MDHEN and CDR2 SYDVKM. This CDR3 has 12 residues. CDR3 in amino acids: CASSLTYSPLHF. For the CDR3, the DNA is TGTGCCAGCAGTTTGACATACTCACCCCTCCACTTT.

There are many counts of this clonotype. This sequence joins TRBV30 and TRBJ2-7, with a possible D match to TRBD2 (6 bases). The CDR3 consists of 19 residues. Looked up from germline, CDR1 is GTSNPN and CDR2 is SVGIG (reference sequence). Trimming removed 3 bases at V and 2 bases at J, with 29 bases between. The CDR3 nucleotides are TGTGCCTGGAGCCGCCGCCCGTGGGACTCCAGGAACACGCCCTACGAGCAGTACTTC. Protein sequence: CAWSRRPWDSRNTPYEQYF.

The chain carries TRBV6-1 and TRBJ2-7; 7 positions agree with TRBD1. Losses at the gene ends were 11 bases for V and 3 bases for J; bases not matched to a gene: 16. The CDR3 extends over 15 amino acids. The V gene's germline CDR1 is MNHNS and CDR2 SASEGT. The CDR3 sequence is CAWGRGSPLRYEQYF. CDR3 nucleotides: TGTGCCTGGGGCAGGGGGTCCCCCCTCCGCTACGAGCAGTACTTC.

In this sample, this clonotype turned up a few times. This sequence joins TRBV5-1 and TRBJ2-1; D remains ambiguous. Germline V CDR1 and CDR2: SGHRS, YFSETQ. V was clipped by 6 bases and J by 0 bases, with 19 bases between them. The CDR3 sequence is 17 residues long. In nucleotides, the CDR3 is TGCGCCAGCAAAGAATCAGGACCAAACTTCTCCTACAATGAGCAGTTCTTC. Protein sequence: CASKESGPNFSYNEQFF. Combining the CDR3 with reference TRBV5-1 and TRBJ2-1 gives the whole variable domain KAGVTQTPRYLIKTRGQQVTLSCSPISGHRSVSWYQQTPGQGLQFLFEYFSETQRNKGNFPGRFSGRQFSNSRSEMNVSTLELGDSALYLCASKESGPNFSYNEQFFGPGTRLTVL.

This clonotype was recorded at least ten times. This chain joins TRBV20-1 and TRBJ2-3; 7 nucleotides agree with TRBD2. The trim removed 6 bases at V and 7 bases at J, leaving 13 bases unmatched. Per germline, CDR1 DFQATT and CDR2 SNEGSKA (reference sequence). This CDR3 has 14 residues. This CDR3 is CSAPPSGRTNTQYF. The CDR3 nucleotides read TGCAGTGCCCCGCCTAGCGGTCGAACAAATACGCAGTATTTT.

This clonotype appeared many times. The chain is built from TRBV20-1 and TRBJ2-3; D unclear. Trimming stripped 3 bases from V and 2 bases from J, with 15 bases between. The germline gives CDR1 DFQATT, CDR2 SNEGSKA (reference sequence). CDR3 length: 15 residues. The DNA of the CDR3 is TGCAGTGCTAGTAGTCGCCTTTCCACCACAGATACGCAGTATTTT. Translated, it gives CSASSRLSTTDTQYF.

This clonotype appeared a few times. This rearrangement joins TRBV7-9 to TRBJ1-5; possibly TRBD1 for D (5 bases). The V and J ends lost 1 base and 3 bases respectively, with 10 bases between them. The germline CDR1 and CDR2 sequences are SEHNR and FQNEAQ (reference sequence). The CDR3 loop spans 15 amino acids. The CDR3 DNA reads TGTGCCAGCAGCTTAGGACGGGGGAACAATCAGCCCCAGCATTTT. Translation gives CASSLGRGNNQPQHF.

This sequence joins TRBV27 and TRBJ1-6; D gene unclear. This CDR3 spans 14 amino acids. CDR1 is MNHEY, CDR2 SMNVEV, per germline (reference sequence). Deletions cut 4 bases from V and 7 bases from J, with 11 bases between. CDR3 in amino acids: CASSSYSLNSPLHF. CDR3 nucleotides: TGTGCCAGCAGTTCCTATTCGTTGAATTCACCCCTCCACTTT.

This clonotype was detected ten times or more. The V and J genes are TRBV24-1 and TRBJ2-3, with 9 bases that match TRBD1. This CDR3 contains 15 residues. Germline CDR1 KGHDR, CDR2 SFDVKD. V was clipped by 7 bases and J by 1 base; unmatched bases: 5. The CDR3 is CATRDRGPGTDTQYF. The DNA of the CDR3 is TGTGCCACCAGGGACAGGGGCCCCGGCACAGATACGCAGTATTTT.